This record concerns one TCR beta chain sequence. This record belongs to a study of blood T cell repertoires in COVID-19. About the research overall: Acute-phase and convalescent COVID-19 samples originated in the United States, Italy and Spain.

Under the authors' procedure: Estimation of nucleated cell counts relied on the amplification of reference gene primers. Using immunoSEQ multiplex PCR, the repertoire was profiled, and TCRdb retains in-frame clones only, with some absent. From that table come the V and J calls and clone size; the DNA was used to work out D and trimming. The data hold over 80,000 clones, with roughly 86% observed a single time. Specimen: peripheral blood. The source is a man aged 45 to 65 with acute or convalescent COVID-19.

CDR3 nucleotide sequence: TGTGCCAGCAGTTACTCGGAGGAGAGCTCCTACAATGAGCAGTTCTTC. It translates to CASSYSEESSYNEQFF. This chain connects TRBV6-5 to TRBJ2-1; D perhaps matches TRBD2 (5 bases). The germline V gene encodes CDR1 MNHEY and CDR2 SVGAGI. Trimming took off 0 bases at V and 0 bases at J, with 9 bases between the two ends. The CDR3 has 16 amino acids.